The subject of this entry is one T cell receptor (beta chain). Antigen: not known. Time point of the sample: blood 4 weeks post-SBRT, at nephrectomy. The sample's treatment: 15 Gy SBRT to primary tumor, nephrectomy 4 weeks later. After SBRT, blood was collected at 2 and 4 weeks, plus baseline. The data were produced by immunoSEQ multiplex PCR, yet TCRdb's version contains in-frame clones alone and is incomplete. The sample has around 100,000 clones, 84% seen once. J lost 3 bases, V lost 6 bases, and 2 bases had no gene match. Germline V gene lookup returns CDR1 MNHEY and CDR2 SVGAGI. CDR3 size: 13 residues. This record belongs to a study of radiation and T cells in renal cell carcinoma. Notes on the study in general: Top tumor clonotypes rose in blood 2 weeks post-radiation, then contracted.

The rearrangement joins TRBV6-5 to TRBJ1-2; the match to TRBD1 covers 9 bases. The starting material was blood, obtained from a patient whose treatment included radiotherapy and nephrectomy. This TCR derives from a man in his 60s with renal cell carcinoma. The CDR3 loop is CASRQGAYYGYTF. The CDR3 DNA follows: TGTGCCAGCAGACAGGGGGCTTACTATGGCTACACCTTC.